The text below deals with one TCR beta chain. The antigen remains undetermined. The data are from a study of T cell repertoires in cytomegalovirus infection. Whole-study context: Public TCR beta signatures were indicative of both CMV infection and a matching HLA type.

From germline, CDR1 is SGHKS and CDR2 YYEKEE (reference sequence). The germline V and J ends were trimmed by 3 bases and 5 bases, with 11 bases remaining between them. The CDR3 loop spans 13 amino acids. General study points: The cumulative frequency of public TCR beta families distinguished individuals who carried CMV together with the relevant HLA. Ex vivo, HLA-C-restricted CMV-specific TCR beta clonotypes prevailed over the rest of the response.

TCRdb passed the reads through MiXCR, listing each CDR3 protein once. The sample yields roughly 230,000 distinct CDR3 sequences, 5% to 8.5% seen once. The clonotype was recovered from a human donor in good health (CMV status not recorded). Some clones in this sample may be carry-over from other donors' samples. The chain uses TRBV5-5 and TRBJ2-5, with a weak D call TRBD1 (6 bases). Sequencing was done on a sample of PBMCs. The CDR3 DNA is TGTGCCAGCAGCTCACAGGGTTATGAGACCCAGTACTTC. This gives the protein CASSSQGYETQYF.